The rows below give T cell receptor beta chains drawn from one sample of a study of cytomegalovirus exposure and HLA in healthy donors. Profiled with immunoSEQ multiplex PCR; TCRdb holds only in-frame clones, not every one. This repertoire shows fewer than 250,000 clones, around 90% found once; its top ten account for approximately 1.7%. The sample consisted of PBMCs. These receptors all stem from a woman aged 18-30 years in good health and CMV-seronegative. Both conserved end residues are part of each CDR3. D genes are given only for firm matches. Not every row has a clone size; where given, it reads once, few, many or a size class.

d_call: .; cdr3_length: 13; clone_size: .; j_call: TRBJ1-2; v_call: TRBV29-1; cdr3_nt: TGCAGCTCCCGGGGGGGAGCTAACTATGGCTACACCTTC; cdr3_aa: CSSRGGANYGYTF
d_call: .; cdr3_length: 14; clone_size: few; j_call: TRBJ2-7; v_call: TRBV11-1; cdr3_nt: TGTGCCAGCAGCTTAGAAAGGACATCCTACGAGCAGTACTTC; cdr3_aa: CASSLERTSYEQYF
d_call: TRBD2; cdr3_length: 16; clone_size: .; j_call: TRBJ2-2; v_call: TRBV7-9; cdr3_nt: TGTGCCAGCAGCTTAAGTAGCGGGGGCTACACCGGGGAGCTGTTTTTT; cdr3_aa: CASSLSSGGYTGELFF
d_call: .; cdr3_length: 15; clone_size: .; j_call: TRBJ2-7; v_call: TRBV9; cdr3_nt: TGTGCCAGCAGCGTAGATATGGGGGGACTTTACGAGCAGTACTTC; cdr3_aa: CASSVDMGGLYEQYF
d_call: .; cdr3_length: 12; clone_size: once; j_call: TRBJ1-3; v_call: TRBV15; cdr3_nt: TGTGCCACCAGCGCCCTGAGTAACACCATATATTTT; cdr3_aa: CATSALSNTIYF
d_call: TRBD1; cdr3_length: 15; clone_size: .; j_call: TRBJ2-7; v_call: TRBV19; cdr3_nt: TGTGCCAGTAAGGCGTGGGGGACAGGGATAAGCGAGCAGTACTTC; cdr3_aa: CASKAWGTGISEQYF
d_call: .; cdr3_length: 11; clone_size: .; j_call: TRBJ2-1; v_call: TRBV5-8; cdr3_nt: TGTGCCAGCAGCCCGGGACTCCCGGGGCTCTTC; cdr3_aa: CASSPGLPGLF
d_call: .; cdr3_length: 15; clone_size: .; j_call: TRBJ1-2; v_call: TRBV19; cdr3_nt: TGTGCCAGTAATTCGCGGAGTCACTCGGACTATGGCTACACCTTC; cdr3_aa: CASNSRSHSDYGYTF
d_call: TRBD1; cdr3_length: 15; clone_size: .; j_call: TRBJ2-7; v_call: TRBV9; cdr3_nt: TGTGCCAGCAGCGTAGCTCCGGGACAGGGGTACGAGCAGTACTTC; cdr3_aa: CASSVAPGQGYEQYF
d_call: .; cdr3_length: 13; clone_size: .; j_call: TRBJ1-1; v_call: TRBV6-1; cdr3_nt: TGTGCCAGCAGTGAACGAGCGTTCCAGGGAGCTTTCTTT; cdr3_aa: CASSERAFQGAFF
d_call: TRBD2; cdr3_length: 14; clone_size: .; j_call: TRBJ2-7; v_call: TRBV5-4; cdr3_nt: TGTGCCAGCAGCGCCACTAGCGGGCAATACGAGCAGTACTTC; cdr3_aa: CASSATSGQYEQYF
d_call: .; cdr3_length: 15; clone_size: .; j_call: TRBJ2-1; v_call: TRBV13; cdr3_nt: TGTGCCAGCAGCTTAGGACGTGCCGTAGTGGATGAGCAGTTCTTC; cdr3_aa: CASSLGRAVVDEQFF
d_call: .; cdr3_length: 13; clone_size: .; j_call: TRBJ2-7; v_call: TRBV27; cdr3_nt: TGTGCCAGCAGCCTCTCAGGGGCGGACGAGCAGTACTTC; cdr3_aa: CASSLSGADEQYF
d_call: .; cdr3_length: 13; clone_size: .; j_call: TRBJ2-2; v_call: TRBV4-1; cdr3_nt: TGCGCCAGCAGCTTAAAGAGCACCGGGGAGCTGTTTTTT; cdr3_aa: CASSLKSTGELFF
d_call: TRBD2; cdr3_length: 14; clone_size: .; j_call: TRBJ2-7; v_call: TRBV4-2; cdr3_nt: TGTGCCAGCAGCCAAGAAGCGGGAATGGAGGTGCAGTACTTC; cdr3_aa: CASSQEAGMEVQYF
d_call: .; cdr3_length: 15; clone_size: .; j_call: TRBJ2-7; v_call: TRBV4-1; cdr3_nt: TGCGCCAGCAGCCAAGTTAAAGCGGAAATCTACGAGCAGTACTTC; cdr3_aa: CASSQVKAEIYEQYF
d_call: .; cdr3_length: 14; clone_size: few; j_call: TRBJ1-3; v_call: TRBV5-6; cdr3_nt: TGTGCCAGCAGCTTGAGGGGCTCTGGAAACACCATATATTTT; cdr3_aa: CASSLRGSGNTIYF
d_call: .; cdr3_length: 14; clone_size: .; j_call: TRBJ2-5; v_call: TRBV5-4; cdr3_nt: TGTGCCAGCAGCGACAGGAGTTACCAAGAGACCCAGTACTTC; cdr3_aa: CASSDRSYQETQYF
d_call: .; cdr3_length: 13; clone_size: .; j_call: TRBJ1-2; v_call: TRBV6-1; cdr3_nt: TGTGCCAGCAGTGAAGGTGAAGGGGTAGGCTACACCTTC; cdr3_aa: CASSEGEGVGYTF
d_call: .; cdr3_length: 16; clone_size: .; j_call: TRBJ2-7; v_call: TRBV15; cdr3_nt: TGTGCCACCAGCAGAGCTAACGGGGGGACACCCTACGAGCAGTACTTC; cdr3_aa: CATSRANGGTPYEQYF
d_call: .; cdr3_length: 14; clone_size: .; j_call: TRBJ1-1; v_call: TRBV27; cdr3_nt: TGTGCCAGCAGCGGGAGTGGGGTGAACACTGAAGCTTTCTTT; cdr3_aa: CASSGSGVNTEAFF
d_call: .; cdr3_length: 16; clone_size: .; j_call: TRBJ1-1; v_call: TRBV7-8; cdr3_nt: TGTGCCAGCAGCAGGCGGGGGGGCGGAAAGAACACTGAAGCTTTCTTT; cdr3_aa: CASSRRGGGKNTEAFF
d_call: TRBD1; cdr3_length: 15; clone_size: .; j_call: TRBJ1-4; v_call: TRBV28; cdr3_nt: TGTGCCAGCAGTTCCAGGGGGCTCGGAGATGAAAAACTGTTTTTT; cdr3_aa: CASSSRGLGDEKLFF
d_call: TRBD1; cdr3_length: 15; clone_size: .; j_call: TRBJ1-5; v_call: TRBV6-1; cdr3_nt: TGTGCCAGCAGCATAGGACAGGGGTCTGTTCAGCCCCAGCATTTT; cdr3_aa: CASSIGQGSVQPQHF
d_call: .; cdr3_length: 15; clone_size: .; j_call: TRBJ1-2; v_call: TRBV7-9; cdr3_nt: TGTGCCAGCAGCTTAGCGGAAAGGGGTAACTATGGCTACACCTTC; cdr3_aa: CASSLAERGNYGYTF
d_call: TRBD2; cdr3_length: 15; clone_size: .; j_call: TRBJ2-7; v_call: TRBV19; cdr3_nt: TGTGCCAGTAGTGTATCACTAGCGACCCACTTCGAGCAGTACTTC; cdr3_aa: CASSVSLATHFEQYF
d_call: .; cdr3_length: 12; clone_size: .; j_call: TRBJ2-3; v_call: TRBV19; cdr3_nt: TGTGCCACAAGTCAGGGGTCAGATACGCAGTATTTT; cdr3_aa: CATSQGSDTQYF
d_call: TRBD2; cdr3_length: 15; clone_size: .; j_call: TRBJ2-1; v_call: TRBV4-1; cdr3_nt: TGCGCCAGCGCGGGGGCTAGCGGGAGAAGAAATGAGCAGTTCTTC; cdr3_aa: CASAGASGRRNEQFF
d_call: .; cdr3_length: 14; clone_size: .; j_call: TRBJ1-2; v_call: TRBV19; cdr3_nt: TGTGCCAGCACCCCGAATCCTACTATCTATGGCTACACCTTC; cdr3_aa: CASTPNPTIYGYTF
d_call: TRBD1; cdr3_length: 15; clone_size: .; j_call: TRBJ2-2; v_call: TRBV7-2; cdr3_nt: TGTGCCAGCAGCTCAAGGACAGGGCTCACCGGGGAGCTGTTTTTT; cdr3_aa: CASSSRTGLTGELFF
d_call: TRBD1; cdr3_length: 13; clone_size: .; j_call: TRBJ2-7; v_call: TRBV5-1; cdr3_nt: TGCGCCAGCAACCGGGACAGCTCCTACGAGCAGTACTTC; cdr3_aa: CASNRDSSYEQYF
d_call: TRBD1; cdr3_length: 13; clone_size: .; j_call: TRBJ2-7; v_call: TRBV5-1; cdr3_nt: TGCGCCAGCAGCGTGACAGGGACGGGGGAGCAGTACTTC; cdr3_aa: CASSVTGTGEQYF
d_call: TRBD2; cdr3_length: 15; clone_size: few; j_call: TRBJ2-7; v_call: TRBV6-4; cdr3_nt: TGTGCCAGCAGTTACGGACTAGCGGGACACTACGAGCAGTACTTC; cdr3_aa: CASSYGLAGHYEQYF